The rows below give T cell receptor beta chains drawn from one sample of a study of blood T cell repertoires in COVID-19. Using immunoSEQ multiplex PCR, the repertoire was profiled, and TCRdb retains in-frame clones only, with some absent. The repertoire consists of 280,000 or so clones, with less than 85% occurring once and the leading ten covering about 2.5%. Source material: PBMCs or T cells enriched from blood (not recorded which). The receptors originated from a woman in her fifties or sixties who had recovered from COVID-19. CDR3s include the opening cysteine and the closing phenylalanine or tryptophan. D genes are given only for firm matches. Size tells how often a clone was seen (once, few, many) or the class of an expanded clone, and some rows leave it out.

clone_size d_call j_call v_call cdr3_aa cdr3_nt
- - TRBJ1-3 TRBV5-4 CASSLIDGTFGNTIYF TGTGCCAGCAGCTTAATCGACGGGACTTTTGGAAACACCATATATTTT
- - TRBJ2-5 TRBV2 CASSEGQGVTETQYF TGTGCCAGCAGTGAAGGACAAGGGGTGACGGAGACCCAGTACTTC
- TRBD1 TRBJ2-1 TRBV6-5 CASGDRPTSEQFF TGTGCCAGTGGGGACAGGCCCACCTCTGAGCAGTTCTTC
- - TRBJ1-2 TRBV28 CASTVQGRYGYTF TGTGCCAGCACGGTGCAGGGTCGCTATGGCTACACCTTC
- - TRBJ1-2 TRBV7-9 CASSLARITGYTF TGTGCCAGCAGCTTAGCGCGGATAACTGGCTACACCTTC
once - TRBJ1-1 TRBV19 CASSPDRAEAFF TGTGCCAGTAGTCCGGACAGAGCTGAAGCTTTCTTT
once TRBD1 TRBJ2-3 TRBV19 CASSTGQLVTDTQYF TGTGCCAGTAGTACGGGACAGTTGGTCACAGATACGCAGTATTTT
- - TRBJ1-5 TRBV3-1/TRBV3-2 CASSQDWGAQHF TGTGCCAGCAGCCAAGATTGGGGGGCCCAGCATTTT
once - TRBJ1-1 TRBV7-8 CASAQWGRGDTEAFF TGTGCCAGCGCCCAATGGGGCCGTGGGGACACTGAAGCTTTCTTT
few - TRBJ1-4 TRBV5-1 CASRGEGKLFF TGCGCCAGCCGAGGGGAGGGAAAACTGTTTTTT
- - TRBJ1-2 TRBV24-1 CATSDSTYRYGYTF TGTGCCACCAGTGATTCAACATATCGCTATGGCTACACCTTC
- TRBD2 TRBJ2-1 TRBV30 CAWSVLAGNNEQFF TGTGCCTGGAGTGTACTAGCGGGAAACAATGAGCAGTTCTTC
- - TRBJ1-4 TRBV30 CAWKAPTVTVEKLFF TGTGCCTGGAAGGCCCCGACAGTCACAGTTGAAAAACTGTTTTTT
- - TRBJ1-3 TRBV6-1 CASSENRGNTIYF TGTGCCAGCAGTGAAAACAGGGGAAACACCATATATTTT
- - TRBJ1-4 TRBV7-6 CARPGQHATNEKLFF TGTGCCAGGCCGGGACAACACGCAACTAATGAAAAACTGTTTTTT
few - TRBJ1-4 TRBV5-5 CASSLERGREEKLFF TGTGCCAGCAGCTTGGAAAGGGGTCGAGAGGAAAAACTGTTTTTT
- - TRBJ2-7 TRBV7-8 CASSLVGSFRRGYEQYF TGTGCCAGCAGCTTAGTGGGGTCGTTTCGACGGGGCTACGAGCAGTACTTC
- TRBD1 TRBJ2-7 TRBV27 CASSSTGEINSYEQYF TGTGCCAGCAGTTCTACAGGGGAAATTAACTCCTACGAGCAGTACTTC
once - TRBJ1-6 TRBV5-1 CASRRGMDSPLHF TGCGCCAGCAGGCGGGGGATGGATTCACCCCTCCACTTT
- - TRBJ1-3 TRBV30 CAWSPGNTIYF TGTGCCTGGTCCCCGGGAAACACCATATATTTT
- - TRBJ1-2 TRBV27 CASSTAGWDYGYTF TGTGCCAGCAGTACAGCAGGGTGGGATTATGGCTACACCTTC
- TRBD2 TRBJ2-3 TRBV19 CASRTSGRFTDTQYF TGTGCCAGTAGGACTAGCGGGAGGTTCACAGATACGCAGTATTTT
- TRBD1 TRBJ2-2 TRBV7-3 CASSYSGTGESGELFF TGTGCCAGCAGCTACTCCGGGACAGGGGAATCCGGGGAGCTGTTTTTT
- TRBD1 TRBJ1-5 TRBV19 CASCGQGNQPQHF TGTGCCAGTTGTGGACAGGGGAATCAGCCCCAGCATTTT
- - TRBJ1-4 TRBV9 CASSGLHGEKLFF TGTGCCAGCAGCGGTCTTCATGGCGAAAAACTGTTTTTT
few TRBD1 TRBJ2-7 TRBV5-1 CASSFSQGADEQYF TGCGCCAGCAGCTTCTCACAGGGGGCCGACGAGCAGTACTTC
- TRBD2 TRBJ2-7 TRBV10-2 CASSESRTSSVNF TGCGCCAGCAGTGAGTCGCGGACTAGCAGCGTGAACTTC
once - TRBJ1-2 TRBV19 CASSFGQPDGYTF TGTGCCAGTAGTTTTGGACAGCCCGATGGCTACACCTTC
- TRBD2 TRBJ2-7 TRBV5-4 CASSPGLAVSYEQYF TGTGCCAGCAGCCCCGGACTAGCGGTCTCCTACGAGCAGTACTTC
- - TRBJ1-3 TRBV3-1/TRBV3-2 CASSQTLSGNTIYF TGTGCCAGCAGCCAGACTCTCTCTGGAAACACCATATATTTT
- - TRBJ1-2 TRBV28 CASSLKLGVYGYTF TGTGCCAGCAGTTTAAAGCTGGGCGTCTATGGCTACACCTTC
- - TRBJ2-5 TRBV9 CASSVERQAGRETQYF TGTGCCAGCAGCGTAGAACGCCAGGCTGGGCGAGAGACCCAGTACTTC
- TRBD2 TRBJ2-5 TRBV5-1 CASSLVAGGPERTQYF TGCGCCAGCAGCTTGGTAGCGGGAGGCCCGGAAAGGACCCAGTACTTC
- - TRBJ2-3 TRBV4-1 CASSQDQYGGRLGNTQYF TGCGCCAGCAGCCAAGATCAGTACGGGGGGCGGCTAGGGAATACGCAGTATTTT
- - TRBJ1-1 TRBV3-1/TRBV3-2 CASSPNGGSGTEAFF TGTGCCAGCAGCCCGAACGGGGGGAGTGGCACTGAAGCTTTCTTT
- - TRBJ1-3 TRBV12-3/TRBV12-4 CASNSFSGNTIYF TGTGCCAGCAACAGTTTCTCTGGAAACACCATATATTTT
few TRBD2 TRBJ2-1 TRBV3-1/TRBV3-2 CASSPTSGRAHEQFF TGTGCCAGCAGCCCGACTAGCGGGAGGGCGCATGAGCAGTTCTTC
- - TRBJ2-2 TRBV19 CASRRRENTGELFF TGTGCCAGTAGAAGACGGGAGAACACCGGGGAGCTGTTTTTT
- - TRBJ1-3 TRBV18 CASSPQGTGNTIYF TGTGCCAGCTCACCTCAGGGTACTGGAAACACCATATATTTT
- - TRBJ1-5 TRBV3-1/TRBV3-2 CASSQEADQPQHF TGTGCCAGCAGCCAAGAGGCGGATCAGCCCCAGCATTTT
- TRBD1 TRBJ1-2 TRBV3-1/TRBV3-2 CASSQPGQGDGYTF TGTGCCAGCAGCCAACCCGGACAGGGGGATGGCTACACCTTC
- TRBD2 TRBJ2-7 TRBV11-2 CASSEGLAGPYEQYF TGTGCCAGCAGCGAGGGACTAGCGGGACCCTACGAGCAGTACTTC
- - TRBJ1-1 TRBV4-2 CASSQVGDTAEAFF TGTGCCAGCAGCCAAGTGGGCGACACAGCCGAAGCTTTCTTT
- - TRBJ1-2 TRBV29-1 CSVQQGYGYTF TGCAGCGTTCAACAGGGTTATGGCTACACCTTC
- TRBD1 TRBJ2-1 TRBV7-9 CASSPDRGTEQFF TGTGCCAGCAGCCCGGACAGGGGTACCGAGCAGTTCTTC
- TRBD1 TRBJ2-7 TRBV5-1 CASSFGQGGSYEQYF TGCGCCAGCAGCTTTGGACAGGGTGGTTCCTACGAGCAGTACTTC
- - TRBJ2-7 TRBV4-1 CASSQFTGRDSNEQYF TGCGCCAGCAGCCAATTCACCGGGCGGGACAGCAACGAGCAGTACTTC
- - TRBJ2-3 TRBV29-1 CSVDGGLTDTQYF TGCAGCGTTGACGGAGGTTTGACAGATACGCAGTATTTT
- - TRBJ1-4 TRBV28 CASTSAAGFGEKLFF TGTGCCAGCACCTCGGCTGCAGGGTTTGGTGAAAAACTGTTTTTT
- - TRBJ1-5 TRBV5-6 CASSSTDSLQPQHF TGTGCCAGCAGCTCCACAGACAGTCTCCAGCCCCAGCATTTT
- - TRBJ2-2 TRBV19 CASSMPGTNTGELFF TGTGCCAGTAGTATGCCAGGGACGAACACCGGGGAGCTGTTTTTT
once TRBD1 TRBJ1-6 TRBV5-1 CASSLEGANSPLHF TGCGCCAGCAGCTTAGAGGGGGCTAATTCACCCCTCCACTTT
- TRBD2 TRBJ2-7 TRBV5-1 CASSLAGGLGTDEQYF TGCGCCAGCAGCTTGGCGGGGGGACTAGGGACTGACGAGCAGTACTTC
- TRBD1 TRBJ2-7 TRBV18 CASSPRDRGSYEQYF TGTGCCAGCTCACCCCGGGACAGGGGTTCCTACGAGCAGTACTTC